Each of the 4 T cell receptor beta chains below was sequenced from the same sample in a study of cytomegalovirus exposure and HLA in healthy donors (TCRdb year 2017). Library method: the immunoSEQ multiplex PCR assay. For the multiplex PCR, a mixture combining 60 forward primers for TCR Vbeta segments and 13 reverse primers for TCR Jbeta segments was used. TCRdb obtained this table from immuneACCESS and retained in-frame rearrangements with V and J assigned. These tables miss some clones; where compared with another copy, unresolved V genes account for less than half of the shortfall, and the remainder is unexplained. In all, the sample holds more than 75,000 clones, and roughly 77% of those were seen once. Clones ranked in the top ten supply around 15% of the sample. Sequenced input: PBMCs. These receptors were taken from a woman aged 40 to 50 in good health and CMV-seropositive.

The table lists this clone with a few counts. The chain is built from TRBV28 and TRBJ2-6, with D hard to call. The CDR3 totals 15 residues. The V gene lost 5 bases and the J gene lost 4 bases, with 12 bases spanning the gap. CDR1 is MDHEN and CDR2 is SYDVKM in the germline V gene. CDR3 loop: CASSPQKPGANVLTF. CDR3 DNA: TGTGCCAGCAGTCCGCAAAAGCCAGGGGCCAACGTCCTGACTTTC.

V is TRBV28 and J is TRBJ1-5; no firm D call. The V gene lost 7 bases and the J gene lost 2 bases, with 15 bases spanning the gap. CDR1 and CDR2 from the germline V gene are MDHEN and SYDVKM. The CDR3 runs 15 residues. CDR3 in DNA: TGTGCCAGCATTGGAAGAGCCGGGGGCAATCAGCCCCAGCATTTT. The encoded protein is CASIGRAGGNQPQHF.

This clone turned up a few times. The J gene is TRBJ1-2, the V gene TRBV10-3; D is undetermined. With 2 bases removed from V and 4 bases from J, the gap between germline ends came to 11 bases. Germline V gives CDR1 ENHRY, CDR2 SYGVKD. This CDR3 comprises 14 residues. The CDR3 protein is CAISENSQSYGYTF. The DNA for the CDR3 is TGTGCCATCAGTGAGAACTCACAGAGCTATGGCTACACCTTC.

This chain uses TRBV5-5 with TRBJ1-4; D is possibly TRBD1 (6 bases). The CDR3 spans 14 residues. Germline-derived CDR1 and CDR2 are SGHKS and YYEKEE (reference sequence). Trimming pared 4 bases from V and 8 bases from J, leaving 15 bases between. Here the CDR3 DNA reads TGTGCCAGCAGCCCTCCGCTGGACAGCGAAAAACTGTTTTTT. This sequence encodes CASSPPLDSEKLFF.